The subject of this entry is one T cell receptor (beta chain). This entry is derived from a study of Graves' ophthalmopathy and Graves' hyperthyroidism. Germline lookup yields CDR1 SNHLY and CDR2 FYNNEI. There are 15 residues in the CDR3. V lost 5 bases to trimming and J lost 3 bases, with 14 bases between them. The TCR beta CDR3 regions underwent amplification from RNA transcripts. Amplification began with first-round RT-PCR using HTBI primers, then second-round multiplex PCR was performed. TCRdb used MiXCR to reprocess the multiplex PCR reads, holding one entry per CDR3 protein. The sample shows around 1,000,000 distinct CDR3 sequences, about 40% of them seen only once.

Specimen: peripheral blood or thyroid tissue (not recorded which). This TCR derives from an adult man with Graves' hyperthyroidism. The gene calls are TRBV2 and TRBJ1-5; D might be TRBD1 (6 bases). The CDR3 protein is CASSYSSGDNQPQHF. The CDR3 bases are TGTGCCAGCAGTTACTCGTCAGGGGACAATCAGCCCCAGCATTTT. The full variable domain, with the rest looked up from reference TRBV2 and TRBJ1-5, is EPEVTQTPSHQVTQMGQEVILRCVPISNHLYFYWYRQILGQKVEFLVSFYNNEISEKSEIFDDQFSVERPDGSNFTLKIRSTKLEDSAMYFCASSYSSGDNQPQHFGDGTRLSIL.